This T cell receptor beta chain was identified in a study of cytomegalovirus exposure and HLA in healthy donors. This clone was detected once. The length of the CDR3 is 13 residues. After removal of 2 bases from V and 5 bases from J, the junction contained 2 bases not matched to a gene. The germline V gene encodes CDR1 SGHNT and CDR2 YYREEE (reference sequence). The PCR ran on 60 Vbeta and 13 Jbeta primers. Assay used: immunoSEQ multiplex PCR; TCRdb lists only in-frame clones, some missing. The table has about 150,000 clones, over 75% seen once. The sample taken for sequencing was PBMCs. This sequence joins TRBV5-4 and TRBJ1-2, with 8 bases lining up with TRBD1. This sequence was found in a woman between 25 and 40 years old in good health and CMV-seronegative. DNA of the CDR3: TGTGCCAGCAGCTTAGACAGGGGTTATGGCTACACCTTC. As protein: CASSLDRGYGYTF.